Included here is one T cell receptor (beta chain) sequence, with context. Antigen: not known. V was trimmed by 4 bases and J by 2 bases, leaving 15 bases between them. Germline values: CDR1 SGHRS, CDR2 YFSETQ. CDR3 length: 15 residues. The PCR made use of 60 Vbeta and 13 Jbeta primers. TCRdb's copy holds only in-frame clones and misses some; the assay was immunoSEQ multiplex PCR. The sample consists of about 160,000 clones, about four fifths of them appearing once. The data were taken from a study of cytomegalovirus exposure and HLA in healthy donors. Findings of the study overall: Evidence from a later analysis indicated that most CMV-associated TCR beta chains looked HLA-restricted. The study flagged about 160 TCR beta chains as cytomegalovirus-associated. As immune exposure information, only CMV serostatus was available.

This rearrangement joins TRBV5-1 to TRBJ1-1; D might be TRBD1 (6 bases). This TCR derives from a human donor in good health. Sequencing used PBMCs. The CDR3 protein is CASSTDSFSNTEAFF. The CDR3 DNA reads TGCGCCAGCAGCACGGACAGCTTTTCAAACACTGAAGCTTTCTTT.